The rows below give T cell receptor beta chains drawn from one sample of a study of T cells in Graves' hyperthyroidism and ophthalmopathy. TCRdb itself ran the multiplex PCR reads through MiXCR, one entry per CDR3 protein. This sample carries a few hundred thousand distinct CDR3 sequences, 20% to 25% of them seen once, and the ten largest clones take 64%. The specimen was blood. These TCRs come from a man younger than 45 with Graves' ophthalmopathy. The CDR3 runs from the conserved cysteine through the conserved F or W. The D gene is left open where the match is weak. Rows may omit the clone size; those that give it use once, few, many or a size class.

TRBJ2-3	.	TRBV27	.	CASSTFGAGGTDTQYF	TGTGCCAGCAGTACCTTTGGGGCAGGGGGCACAGATACGCAGTATTTT
TRBJ1-2	.	TRBV29-1	.	CSVEDTNYGYTF	TGCAGCGTTGAGGACACTAACTATGGCTACACCTTC
TRBJ2-2	many	TRBV2	TRBD2	CARSTSGIPNTGELFF	TGTGCCCGATCGACTAGCGGGATACCGAACACCGGGGAGCTGTTTTTT
TRBJ1-1	many	TRBV18	.	CASSPPGPGTEAFF	TGTGCCAGCTCACCCCCGGGGCCGGGGACTGAAGCTTTCTTT
TRBJ2-3	few	TRBV7-3	TRBD2	CASSLRAGATDTQYF	TGTGCCAGCAGCTTAAGAGCGGGGGCCACAGATACGCAGTATTTT
TRBJ2-5	once	TRBV20-1	.	CSARPGRVGETQYF	TGCAGTGCCAGGCCGGGCAGGGTGGGAGAGACCCAGTACTTC
TRBJ2-3	few	TRBV29-1	.	CSAPLYGITDTQYF	TGCAGCGCCCCGCTTTACGGGATAACAGATACGCAGTATTTT
TRBJ2-3	few	TRBV28	TRBD1	CASSLVGQARNTQYF	TGTGCCAGCAGTTTAGTGGGACAGGCTAGGAATACGCAGTATTTT
TRBJ1-1	.	TRBV25-1	.	CASSEYGRPEAFF	TGTGCCAGCAGTGAATACGGGCGCCCTGAAGCTTTCTTT
TRBJ2-1	many	TRBV2	.	CASSARTTGFNEQFF	TGTGCCAGCAGTGCGCGGACAACGGGGTTCAATGAGCAGTTCTTC
TRBJ2-3	.	TRBV2	TRBD2	CASSYQPGTSGRDTQYF	TGTGCCAGTAGTTACCAGCCCGGGACTAGCGGGAGGGATACGCAGTATTTT
TRBJ1-1	many	TRBV2	.	CATRGPNTEAFF	TGTGCCACCCGGGGCCCGAACACTGAAGCTTTCTTT
TRBJ1-3	.	TRBV5-1	.	CASSLGAYTSGNTIYF	TGCGCCAGCAGCTTGGGTGCCTACACCTCTGGAAACACCATATATTTT
TRBJ2-3	many	TRBV7-2	.	CASSLKGSGTDTQYF	TGTGCCAGCAGCTTAAAAGGGTCCGGCACAGATACGCAGTATTTT
TRBJ2-3	.	TRBV24-1	.	CATGDLDGADKDTQYF	TGTGCCACCGGTGACTTGGACGGCGCAGACAAAGATACGCAGTATTTT
TRBJ1-2	few	TRBV27	.	CASSRSSGASYGYTF	TGTGCCAGCAGCCGATCTTCCGGGGCCAGCTATGGCTACACCTTC
TRBJ2-2	many	TRBV9	TRBD2	CASGLAGIGELFF	TGTGCCAGCGGACTAGCGGGAATCGGGGAGCTGTTTTTT
TRBJ2-7	many	TRBV28	TRBD2	CASSASGRALDEQYF	TGTGCCAGCAGTGCCAGCGGGAGGGCCTTGGACGAGCAGTACTTC
TRBJ2-3	few	TRBV7-9	.	CASSFEGVTDTQYF	TGTGCCAGCAGCTTTGAGGGCGTCACAGATACGCAGTATTTT
TRBJ1-5	.	TRBV4-1	.	CASSWVGQPQHF	TGCGCCAGCAGCTGGGTGGGTCAGCCCCAGCATTTT
TRBJ1-2	few	TRBV20-1	.	CSARGGERNYGYTF	TGCAGTGCTAGGGGTGGGGAAAGAAACTATGGCTACACCTTC
TRBJ1-5	many	TRBV28	TRBD1	CASSPRDRGGNQPQHF	TGTGCCAGCAGCCCCCGGGACAGGGGAGGGAATCAGCCCCAGCATTTT
TRBJ2-2	few	TRBV9	.	CASSDRGLTDTGELFF	TGTGCCAGCAGCGATCGGGGCTTAACCGACACCGGGGAGCTGTTTTTT
TRBJ2-1	few	TRBV11-1	.	CASSLRQPYNEQFF	TGTGCCAGCAGCTTACGACAGCCTTACAATGAGCAGTTCTTC
TRBJ2-7	many	TRBV5-1	TRBD1	CASSLEVGQGPSEQYF	TGCGCCAGCAGCTTGGAAGTCGGACAGGGACCGTCCGAGCAGTACTTC
TRBJ2-7	many	TRBV5-6	.	CASSFGYEQYF	TGTGCCAGCAGTTTTGGCTACGAGCAGTACTTC
TRBJ2-3	few	TRBV6-5	.	CASSYSSTGFSTDTQYF	TGTGCCAGCAGTTACAGTTCCACAGGGTTTAGCACAGATACGCAGTATTTT
TRBJ2-3	.	TRBV24-1	TRBD1	CATSEPGQGRDTQYF	TGTGCCACCAGTGAACCCGGACAGGGTCGGGATACGCAGTATTTT
TRBJ2-7	.	TRBV24-1	.	CATSDSDRTYEQYF	TGTGCCACCAGTGACTCTGACAGGACCTACGAGCAGTACTTC
TRBJ1-1	.	TRBV5-1	.	CASSPPTANTEAFF	TGCGCCAGCAGCCCCCCGACAGCAAACACTGAAGCTTTCTTT
TRBJ2-1	.	TRBV28	.	CASDSLNEQSF	TGTGCCAGCGACAGCCTCAATGAGCAGTCCTTC
TRBJ2-1	.	TRBV27	TRBD1	CASSLDRGYDEQFF	TGTGCCAGCAGTTTAGACAGGGGCTACGATGAGCAGTTCTTC
TRBJ2-7	many	TRBV3-1	.	CASSQDRAYEQYF	TGTGCCAGCAGCCAAGATCGGGCCTACGAGCAGTACTTC
TRBJ1-3	.	TRBV5-4	.	CASSHSAGPSSGNTIYF	TGTGCCAGCAGCCACTCGGCAGGCCCAAGCTCTGGAAACACCATATATTTT
TRBJ2-7	.	TRBV5-8	TRBD1	CASSLRQGASYEQYF	TGTGCCAGCAGCTTGAGACAGGGGGCGTCCTACGAGCAGTACTTC
TRBJ2-1	few	TRBV7-9	TRBD1	CASSSGQLDEQFF	TGTGCCAGCAGCTCGGGACAGTTGGATGAGCAGTTCTTC
TRBJ1-5	.	TRBV19	.	CASSADGYDQPQHF	TGTGCCAGTAGTGCGGACGGATACGATCAGCCCCAGCATTTT
TRBJ2-1	many	TRBV11-3	.	CASSSPAARSYNEQFF	TGTGCCAGCAGCTCCCCGGCAGCCCGCTCCTACAATGAGCAGTTCTTC
TRBJ2-4	.	TRBV11-2	.	CASSLEEVRGQYF	TGTGCCAGCAGCTTAGAGGAGGTTAGGGGTCAGTACTTC
TRBJ2-2	.	TRBV5-1	TRBD2	CASSPSGRLNTGELFF	TGCGCCAGCAGCCCCAGCGGGAGACTTAACACCGGGGAGCTGTTTTTT
TRBJ2-1	.	TRBV6-2/TRBV6-3	.	CASINSGRREQFF	TGTGCCAGCATTAACTCAGGGAGAAGAGAGCAGTTCTTC
TRBJ2-3	many	TRBV7-3	.	CASSLRPIGAADTQYF	TGTGCCAGCAGCTTAAGACCCATCGGGGCGGCAGATACGCAGTATTTT
TRBJ1-3	few	TRBV5-1	.	CASSLALRGSSGNTIYF	TGCGCCAGCAGCTTGGCCCTTCGAGGTTCATCAGGAAACACCATATATTTT
TRBJ1-5	few	TRBV12-3/TRBV12-4	.	CASSTGRSNQPQHF	TGTGCCAGCAGTACGGGACGGAGCAATCAGCCCCAGCATTTT
TRBJ2-7	many	TRBV2	.	CASSELVVTGEQYF	TGTGCCAGCAGTGAATTGGTAGTTACGGGCGAGCAGTACTTC
TRBJ1-2	.	TRBV7-2	.	CASKASPSVSYGYTF	TGTGCCAGTAAGGCCTCCCCGAGTGTTAGCTATGGCTACACCTTC
TRBJ1-6	few	TRBV6-1	.	CASSDDRQYWSPLHF	TGTGCCAGCAGTGACGACCGGCAATATTGGTCACCCCTCCACTTT
TRBJ1-4	few	TRBV12-3/TRBV12-4	.	CPKPTFNEKLFF	TGTCCAAAACCCACTTTTAATGAAAAACTGTTTTTT